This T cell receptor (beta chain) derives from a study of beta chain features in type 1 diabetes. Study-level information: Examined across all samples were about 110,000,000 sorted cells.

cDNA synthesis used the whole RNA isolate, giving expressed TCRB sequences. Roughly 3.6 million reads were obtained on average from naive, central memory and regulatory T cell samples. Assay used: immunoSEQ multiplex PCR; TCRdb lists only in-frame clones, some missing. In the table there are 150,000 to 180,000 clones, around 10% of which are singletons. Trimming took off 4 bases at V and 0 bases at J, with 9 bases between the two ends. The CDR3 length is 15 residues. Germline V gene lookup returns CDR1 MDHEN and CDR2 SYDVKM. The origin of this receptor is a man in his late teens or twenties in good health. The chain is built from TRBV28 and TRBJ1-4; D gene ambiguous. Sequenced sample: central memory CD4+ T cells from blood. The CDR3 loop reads CASSSVSATNEKLFF. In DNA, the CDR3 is TGTGCCAGCAGTTCCGTGTCCGCAACTAATGAAAAACTGTTTTTT.